This entry features one TCR beta chain sequence. The record originates from a study of blood T cell repertoires in COVID-19. Study as a whole: Collection of acute and convalescent COVID-19 samples took place in the United States, Italy and Spain. PBMCs, B-cell-depleted T cells, or T cells provided the cDNA or gDNA that made up the material.

In the original analysis: From reference gene primer amplification, estimates of nucleated cell counts were derived. Assay: immunoSEQ multiplex PCR; the TCRdb copy retains only in-frame clones and omits some. V and J calls and clone size are copied from that table; D and trimming were computed from the DNA. The sample has about 120,000 clones; 86% are singletons. Germline V gene data show CDR1 as SEHNR and CDR2 as FQNEAQ (reference sequence). The CDR3 is 15 amino acids. With 1 base removed from V and 0 bases from J, the gap between germline ends came to 9 bases. Sequences were obtained from peripheral blood. The chain recombines TRBV7-9 with TRBJ1-1, with D unclear. The TCR sequence derives from a man aged 40-50 years with acute or convalescent COVID-19. CDR3: CASSLVSGLNTEAFF. The CDR3 DNA reads as TGTGCCAGCAGCTTAGTGTCAGGCCTGAACACTGAAGCTTTCTTT.